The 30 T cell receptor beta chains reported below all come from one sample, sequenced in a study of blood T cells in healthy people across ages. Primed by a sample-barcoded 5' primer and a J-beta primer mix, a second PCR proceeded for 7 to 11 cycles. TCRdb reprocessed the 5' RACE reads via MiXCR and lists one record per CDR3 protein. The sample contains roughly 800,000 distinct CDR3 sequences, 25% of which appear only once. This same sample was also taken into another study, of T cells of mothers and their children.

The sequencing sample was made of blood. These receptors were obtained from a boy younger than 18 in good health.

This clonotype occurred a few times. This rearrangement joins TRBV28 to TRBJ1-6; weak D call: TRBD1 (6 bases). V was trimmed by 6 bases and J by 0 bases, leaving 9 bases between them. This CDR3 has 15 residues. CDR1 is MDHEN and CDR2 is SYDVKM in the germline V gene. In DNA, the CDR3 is TGTGCCAGCAGACGGGACACCTCCTATAATTCACCCCTCCACTTT. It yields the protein CASRRDTSYNSPLHF.

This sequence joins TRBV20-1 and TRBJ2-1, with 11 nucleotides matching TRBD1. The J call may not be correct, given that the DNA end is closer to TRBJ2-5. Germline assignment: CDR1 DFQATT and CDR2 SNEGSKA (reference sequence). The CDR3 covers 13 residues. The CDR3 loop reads CSAGQGASETQYF. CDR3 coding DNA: TGCAGTGCTGGACAGGGGGCGTCAGAGACCCAGTACTTC.

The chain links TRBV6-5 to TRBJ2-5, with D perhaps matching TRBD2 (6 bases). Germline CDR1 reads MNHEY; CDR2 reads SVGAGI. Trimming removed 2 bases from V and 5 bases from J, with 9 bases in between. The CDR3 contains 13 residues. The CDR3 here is CASSYGTGETQYF. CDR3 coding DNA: TGTGCCAGCAGTTACGGGACTGGGGAGACCCAGTACTTC.

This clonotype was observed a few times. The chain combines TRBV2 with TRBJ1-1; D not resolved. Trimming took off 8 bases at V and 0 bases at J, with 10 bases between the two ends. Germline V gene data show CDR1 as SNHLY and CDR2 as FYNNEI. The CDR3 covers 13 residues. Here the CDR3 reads CASLLRVNTEAFF. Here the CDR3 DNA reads TGTGCCAGCCTGCTTCGGGTGAACACTGAAGCTTTCTTT.

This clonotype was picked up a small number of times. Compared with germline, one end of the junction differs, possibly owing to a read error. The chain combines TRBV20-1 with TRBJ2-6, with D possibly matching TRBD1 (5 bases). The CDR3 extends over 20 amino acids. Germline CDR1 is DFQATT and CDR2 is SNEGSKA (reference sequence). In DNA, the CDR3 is TGCAGTGCTAGAGATTGGGGTCTACAGCGTCAGACCCCTGGGGCCAGCGTCCTGACTTTC. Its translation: CSARDWGLQRQTPGASVLTF.

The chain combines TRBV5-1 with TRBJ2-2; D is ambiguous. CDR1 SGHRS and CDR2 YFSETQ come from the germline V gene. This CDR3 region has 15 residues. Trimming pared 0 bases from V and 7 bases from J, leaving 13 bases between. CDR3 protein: CASSLAVNTGGELFF. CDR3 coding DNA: TGCGCCAGCAGCTTGGCGGTGAACACGGGCGGGGAGCTGTTTTTT.

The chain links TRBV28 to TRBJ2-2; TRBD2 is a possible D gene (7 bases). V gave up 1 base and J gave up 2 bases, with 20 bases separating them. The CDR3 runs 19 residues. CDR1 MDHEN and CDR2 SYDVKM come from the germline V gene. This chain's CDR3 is CASSLYSRGAIRNTGELFF. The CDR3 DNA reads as TGTGCCAGCAGTTTATATTCACGGGGGGCGATTCGTAACACCGGGGAGCTGTTTTTT.

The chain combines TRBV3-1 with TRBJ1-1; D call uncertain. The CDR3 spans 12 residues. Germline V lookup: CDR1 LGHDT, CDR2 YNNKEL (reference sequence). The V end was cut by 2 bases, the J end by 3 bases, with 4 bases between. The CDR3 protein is CASSQLDTEAFF. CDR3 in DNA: TGTGCCAGCAGCCAACTGGACACTGAAGCTTTCTTT.

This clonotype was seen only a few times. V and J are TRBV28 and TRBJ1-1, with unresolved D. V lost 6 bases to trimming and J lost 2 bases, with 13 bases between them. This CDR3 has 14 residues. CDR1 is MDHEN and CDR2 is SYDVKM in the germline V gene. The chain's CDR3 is CASSGTLRNTEAFF. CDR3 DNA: TGTGCCAGCAGCGGAACCCTCAGAAACACTGAAGCTTTCTTT.

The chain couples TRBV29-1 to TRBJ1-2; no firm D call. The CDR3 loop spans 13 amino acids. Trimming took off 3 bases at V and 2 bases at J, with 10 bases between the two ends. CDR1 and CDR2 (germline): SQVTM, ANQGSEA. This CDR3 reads CSVDLLNNYGYTF. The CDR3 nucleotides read TGCAGCGTTGACCTCCTCAACAACTATGGCTACACCTTC.

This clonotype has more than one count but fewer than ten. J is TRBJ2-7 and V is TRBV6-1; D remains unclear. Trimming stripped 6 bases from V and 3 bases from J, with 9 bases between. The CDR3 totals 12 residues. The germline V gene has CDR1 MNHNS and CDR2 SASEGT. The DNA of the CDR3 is TGTGCCAGCAGGACAACCTACTACGAGCAGTACTTC. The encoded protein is CASRTTYYEQYF.

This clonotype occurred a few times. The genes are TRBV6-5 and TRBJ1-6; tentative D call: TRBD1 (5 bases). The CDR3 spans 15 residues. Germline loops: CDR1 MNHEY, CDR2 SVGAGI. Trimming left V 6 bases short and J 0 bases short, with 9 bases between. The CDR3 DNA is TGTGCCAGCAGCGACCAGGGCTCCTATAATTCACCCCTCCACTTT. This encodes CASSDQGSYNSPLHF.

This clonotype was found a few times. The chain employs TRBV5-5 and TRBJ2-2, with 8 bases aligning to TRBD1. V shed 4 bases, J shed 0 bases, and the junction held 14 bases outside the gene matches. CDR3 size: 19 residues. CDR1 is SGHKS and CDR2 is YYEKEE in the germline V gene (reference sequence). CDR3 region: CASSQGQVRVATNTGELFF. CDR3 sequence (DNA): TGTGCCAGCAGCCAGGGACAGGTCAGAGTAGCCACGAACACCGGGGAGCTGTTTTTT.

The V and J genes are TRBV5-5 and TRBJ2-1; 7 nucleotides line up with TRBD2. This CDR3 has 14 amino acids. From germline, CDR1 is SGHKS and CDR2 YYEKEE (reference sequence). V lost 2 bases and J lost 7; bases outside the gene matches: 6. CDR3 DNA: TGTGCCAGCAGCTTCGGACTAGGCTGGAATGAGCAGTTCTTC. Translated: CASSFGLGWNEQFF.

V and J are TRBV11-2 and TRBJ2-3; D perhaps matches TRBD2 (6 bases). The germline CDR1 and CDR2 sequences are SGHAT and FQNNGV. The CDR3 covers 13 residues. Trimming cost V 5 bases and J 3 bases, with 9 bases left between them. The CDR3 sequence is CASSNGLTDTQYF. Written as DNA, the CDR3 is TGTGCCAGCAGCAACGGACTAACAGATACGCAGTATTTT.

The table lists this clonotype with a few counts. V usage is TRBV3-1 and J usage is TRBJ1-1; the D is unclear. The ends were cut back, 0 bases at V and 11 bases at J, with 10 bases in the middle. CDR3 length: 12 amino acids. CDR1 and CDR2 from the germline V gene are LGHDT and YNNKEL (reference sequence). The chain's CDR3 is CASSQDEADAFF. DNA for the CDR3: TGTGCCAGCAGCCAAGATGAGGCAGACGCTTTCTTT. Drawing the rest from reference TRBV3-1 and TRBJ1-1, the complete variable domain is DTAVSQTPKYLVTQMGNDKSIKCEQNLGHDTMYWYKQDSKKFLKIMFSYNNKELIINETVPNRFSPKSPDKAHLNLHINSLELGDSAVYFCASSQDEADAFFGQGTRLTVV.

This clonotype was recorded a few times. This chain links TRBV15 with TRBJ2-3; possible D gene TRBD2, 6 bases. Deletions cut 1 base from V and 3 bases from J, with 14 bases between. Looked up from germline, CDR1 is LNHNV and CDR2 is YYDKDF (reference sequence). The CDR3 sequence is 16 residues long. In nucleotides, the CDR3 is TGTGCCACCAGCAGAGCCCCGGGGGAGGAAACAGATACGCAGTATTTT. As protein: CATSRAPGEETDTQYF.

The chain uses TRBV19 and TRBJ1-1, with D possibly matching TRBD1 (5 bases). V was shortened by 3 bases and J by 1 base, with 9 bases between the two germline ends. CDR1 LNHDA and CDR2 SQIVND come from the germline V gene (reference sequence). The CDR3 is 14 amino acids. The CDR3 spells CASSMGRSNTEAFF. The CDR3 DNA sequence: TGTGCCAGTAGTATGGGGCGGTCGAACACTGAAGCTTTCTTT.

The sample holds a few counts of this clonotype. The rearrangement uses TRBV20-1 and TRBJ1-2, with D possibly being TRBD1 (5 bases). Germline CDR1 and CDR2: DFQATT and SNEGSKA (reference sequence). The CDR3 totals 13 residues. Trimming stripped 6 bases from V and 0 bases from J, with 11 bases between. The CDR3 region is CSATGQANYGYTF. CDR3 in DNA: TGCAGTGCCACCGGACAAGCTAACTATGGCTACACCTTC.

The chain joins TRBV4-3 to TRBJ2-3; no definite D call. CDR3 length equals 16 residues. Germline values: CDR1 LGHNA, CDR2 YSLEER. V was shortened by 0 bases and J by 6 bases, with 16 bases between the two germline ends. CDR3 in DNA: TGCGCCAGCAGCCAAGAACTTCTAATCAAATCCGATACGCAGTATTTT. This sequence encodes CASSQELLIKSDTQYF.

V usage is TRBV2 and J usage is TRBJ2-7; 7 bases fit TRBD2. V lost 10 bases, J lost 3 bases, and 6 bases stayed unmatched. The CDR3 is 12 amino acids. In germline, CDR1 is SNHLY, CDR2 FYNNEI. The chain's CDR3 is CATGTTGYEQYF. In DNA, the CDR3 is TGTGCCACCGGGACTACCGGCTACGAGCAGTACTTC.

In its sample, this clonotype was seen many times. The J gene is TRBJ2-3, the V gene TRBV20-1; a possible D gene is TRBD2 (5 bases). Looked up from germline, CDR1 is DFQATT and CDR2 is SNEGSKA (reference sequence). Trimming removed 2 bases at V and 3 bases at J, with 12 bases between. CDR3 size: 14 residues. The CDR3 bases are TGCAGTGCTAGATCGATTAGCGTTACAGATACGCAGTATTTT. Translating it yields CSARSISVTDTQYF.

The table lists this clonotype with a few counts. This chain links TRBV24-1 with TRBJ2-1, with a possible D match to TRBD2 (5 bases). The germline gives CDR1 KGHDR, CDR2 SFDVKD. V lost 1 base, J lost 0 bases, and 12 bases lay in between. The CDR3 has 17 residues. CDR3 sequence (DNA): TGTGCCACCAGTGATTTAAGGCTAGCCAACTCCTACAATGAGCAGTTCTTC. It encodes CATSDLRLANSYNEQFF.

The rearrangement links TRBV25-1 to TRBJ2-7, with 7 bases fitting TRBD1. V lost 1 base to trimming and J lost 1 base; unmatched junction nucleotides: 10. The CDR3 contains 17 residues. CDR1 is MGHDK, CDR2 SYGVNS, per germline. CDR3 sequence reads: CASSESRPGGGSYEQYF. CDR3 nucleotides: TGTGCCAGCAGTGAATCTCGCCCAGGGGGTGGGTCCTACGAGCAGTACTTC.

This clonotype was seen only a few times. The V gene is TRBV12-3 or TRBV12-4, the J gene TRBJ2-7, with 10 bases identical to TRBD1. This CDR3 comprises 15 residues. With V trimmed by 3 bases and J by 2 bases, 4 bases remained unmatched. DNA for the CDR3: TGTGCCAGCAGTTTTGACGGGACAGGGGCCTACGAGCAGTACTTC. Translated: CASSFDGTGAYEQYF.

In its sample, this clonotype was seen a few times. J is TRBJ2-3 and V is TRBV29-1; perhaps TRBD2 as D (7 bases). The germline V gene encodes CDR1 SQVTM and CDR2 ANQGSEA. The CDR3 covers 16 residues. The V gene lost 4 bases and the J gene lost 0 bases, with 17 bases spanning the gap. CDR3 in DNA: TGCAGCGTTGGAGGGGGGGATCTCGGTAGCACAGATACGCAGTATTTT. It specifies CSVGGGDLGSTDTQYF.

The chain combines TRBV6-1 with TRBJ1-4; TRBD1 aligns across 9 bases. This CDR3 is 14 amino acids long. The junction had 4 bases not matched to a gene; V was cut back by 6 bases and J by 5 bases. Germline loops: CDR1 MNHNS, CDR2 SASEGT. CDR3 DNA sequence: TGTGCCAGCAGCTACAGGGGGCTGAATGAAAAACTGTTTTTT. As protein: CASSYRGLNEKLFF.

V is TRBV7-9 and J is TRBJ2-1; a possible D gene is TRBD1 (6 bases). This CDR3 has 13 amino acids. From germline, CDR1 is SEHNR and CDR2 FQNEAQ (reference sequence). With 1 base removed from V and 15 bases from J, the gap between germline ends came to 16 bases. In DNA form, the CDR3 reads TGTGCCAGCAGCTTAGGAGATTCAGGGGCACTGTTCTTC. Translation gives CASSLGDSGALFF.

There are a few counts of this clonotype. The CDR3 DNA reads TGCGCCAGCAGCCGGCTCCCTAGCGGGGCGACAGATACGCAGTATTTT. Translated, it gives CASSRLPSGATDTQYF. The chain joins TRBV4-3 to TRBJ2-3; 9 bases agree with TRBD2. CDR3 size: 16 residues. The ends lost 4 bases at V and 3 bases at J; junction bases unmatched: 8. Germline lookup yields CDR1 LGHNA and CDR2 YSLEER.

CDR3 DNA sequence: TGCAGCGCCCTGCCAACTCCGGGACAGGCAGACTATGGCTACACCTTC. It is translated as CSALPTPGQADYGYTF. The chain couples TRBV29-1 to TRBJ1-2; 8 nucleotides match TRBD1. This CDR3 is 16 amino acids long. CDR1 and CDR2 (germline): SQVTM, ANQGSEA. With 7 bases clipped from V and 3 bases from J, the junction kept 16 bases outside the gene matches. The full variable domain, in which reference TRBV29-1 and TRBJ1-2 provide the parts outside the CDR3, is SAVISQKPSRDICQRGTSLTIQCQVDSQVTMMFWYRQQPGQSLTLIATANQGSEATYESGFVIDKFPISRPNLTFSTLTVSNMSPEDSSIYLCSALPTPGQADYGYTFGSGTRLTVV.